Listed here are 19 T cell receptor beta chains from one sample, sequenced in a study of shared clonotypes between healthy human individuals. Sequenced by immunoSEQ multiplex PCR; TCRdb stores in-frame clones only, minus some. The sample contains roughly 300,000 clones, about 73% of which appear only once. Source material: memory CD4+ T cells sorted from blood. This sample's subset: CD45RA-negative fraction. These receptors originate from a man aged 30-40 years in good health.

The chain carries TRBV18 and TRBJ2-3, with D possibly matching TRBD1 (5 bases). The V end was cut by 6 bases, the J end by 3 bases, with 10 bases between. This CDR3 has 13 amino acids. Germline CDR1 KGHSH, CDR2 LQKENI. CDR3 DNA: TGTGCCAGCTCCCGGTCAGGGACAGATACGCAGTATTTT. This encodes CASSRSGTDTQYF.

The CDR3 loop reads CASSQGTSGYRSIEQFF. For the CDR3, the DNA is TGCGCCAGCAGTCAGGGGACTAGCGGTTATCGGTCAATCGAGCAGTTCTTC. The chain combines TRBV23-1 with TRBJ2-1; 11 bases agree with TRBD2. TRBV23-1 has ORF status, its function being uncertain. V was clipped by 3 bases and J by 10 bases; unmatched bases: 14. The CDR3 runs to 17 residues.

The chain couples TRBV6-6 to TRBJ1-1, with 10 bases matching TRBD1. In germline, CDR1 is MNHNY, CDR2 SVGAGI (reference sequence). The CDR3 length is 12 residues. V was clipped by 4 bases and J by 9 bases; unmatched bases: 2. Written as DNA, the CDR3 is TGTGCCAGCAGTTCGGGACAGGGGCAAGCTTTCTTT. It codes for CASSSGQGQAFF.

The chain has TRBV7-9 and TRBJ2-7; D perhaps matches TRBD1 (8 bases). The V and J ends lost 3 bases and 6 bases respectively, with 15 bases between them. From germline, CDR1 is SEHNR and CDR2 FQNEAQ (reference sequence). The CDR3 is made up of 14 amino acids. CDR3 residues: CASSLNRGGSEQYF. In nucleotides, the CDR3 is TGTGCCAGCAGCTTGAACAGGGGGGGTAGCGAGCAGTACTTC.

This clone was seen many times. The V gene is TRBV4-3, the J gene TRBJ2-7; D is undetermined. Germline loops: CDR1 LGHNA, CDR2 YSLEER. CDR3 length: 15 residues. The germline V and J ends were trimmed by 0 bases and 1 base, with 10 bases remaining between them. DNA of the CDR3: TGCGCCAGCAGCCAAGAGGTTTGGGGATCCTACGAGCAGTACTTC. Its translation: CASSQEVWGSYEQYF.

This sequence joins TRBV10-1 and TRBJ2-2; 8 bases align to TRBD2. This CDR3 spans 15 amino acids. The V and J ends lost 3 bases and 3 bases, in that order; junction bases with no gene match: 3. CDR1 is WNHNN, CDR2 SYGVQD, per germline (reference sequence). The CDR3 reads CASSDIAGHTGELFF. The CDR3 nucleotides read TGCGCCAGCAGTGACATAGCGGGGCACACCGGGGAGCTGTTTTTT.

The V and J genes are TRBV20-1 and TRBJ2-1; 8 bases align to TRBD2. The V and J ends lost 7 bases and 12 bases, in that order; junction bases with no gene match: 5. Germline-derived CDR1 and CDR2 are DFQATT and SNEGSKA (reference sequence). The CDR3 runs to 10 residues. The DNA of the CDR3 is TGCAGTGTTTGGGCGGGAGGGCAGTTCTTC. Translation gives CSVWAGGQFF.

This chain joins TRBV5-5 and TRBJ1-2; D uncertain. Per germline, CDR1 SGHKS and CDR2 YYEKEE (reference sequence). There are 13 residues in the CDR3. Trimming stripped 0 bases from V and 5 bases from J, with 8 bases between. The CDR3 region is CASSLAQAYGYTF. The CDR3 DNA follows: TGTGCCAGCAGCTTGGCTCAGGCTTATGGCTACACCTTC.

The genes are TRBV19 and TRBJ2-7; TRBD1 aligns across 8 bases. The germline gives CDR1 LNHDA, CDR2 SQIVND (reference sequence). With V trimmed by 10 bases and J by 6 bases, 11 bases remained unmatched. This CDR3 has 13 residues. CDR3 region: CATQPRTGSEQYF. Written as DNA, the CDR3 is TGTGCCACTCAGCCGAGGACAGGGTCCGAGCAGTACTTC.

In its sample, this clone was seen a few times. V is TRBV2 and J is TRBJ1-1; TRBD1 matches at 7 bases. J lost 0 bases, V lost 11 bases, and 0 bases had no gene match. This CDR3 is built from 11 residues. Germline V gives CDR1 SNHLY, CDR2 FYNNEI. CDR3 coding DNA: TGTGCCGGACAGGTGAACACTGAAGCTTTCTTT. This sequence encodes CAGQVNTEAFF.

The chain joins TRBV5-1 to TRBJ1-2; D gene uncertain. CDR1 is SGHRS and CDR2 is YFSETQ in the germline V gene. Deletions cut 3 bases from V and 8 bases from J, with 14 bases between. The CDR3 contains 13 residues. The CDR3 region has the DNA TGCGCCAGCAGCTACTTGGTTCATGAGGGCTACACCTTC. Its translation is CASSYLVHEGYTF. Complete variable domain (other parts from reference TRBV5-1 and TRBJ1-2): KAGVTQTPRYLIKTRGQQVTLSCSPISGHRSVSWYQQTPGQGLQFLFEYFSETQRNKGNFPGRFSGRQFSNSRSEMNVSTLELGDSALYLCASSYLVHEGYTFGSGTRLTVV.

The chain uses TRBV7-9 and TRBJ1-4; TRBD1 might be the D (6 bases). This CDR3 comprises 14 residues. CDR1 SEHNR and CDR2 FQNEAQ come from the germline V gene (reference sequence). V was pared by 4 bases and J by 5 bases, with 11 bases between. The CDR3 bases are TGTGCCAGCAGCTACAGGGTGCAAAATGAAAAACTGTTTTTT. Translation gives CASSYRVQNEKLFF.

The CDR3 sequence: CASRKRTGDEKLFF. CDR3 DNA: TGCGCCAGCAGGAAAAGGACAGGGGATGAAAAACTGTTTTTT. The chain is built from TRBV5-1 and TRBJ1-4, with TRBD1 matching 9 bases. The CDR3 totals 14 residues. Germline V gives CDR1 SGHRS, CDR2 YFSETQ. V was pared by 5 bases and J by 6 bases, with 5 bases of the junction left unmatched. Looking up the rest from reference TRBV5-1 and TRBJ1-4 gives the full variable domain: KAGVTQTPRYLIKTRGQQVTLSCSPISGHRSVSWYQQTPGQGLQFLFEYFSETQRNKGNFPGRFSGRQFSNSRSEMNVSTLELGDSALYLCASRKRTGDEKLFFGSGTQLSVL.

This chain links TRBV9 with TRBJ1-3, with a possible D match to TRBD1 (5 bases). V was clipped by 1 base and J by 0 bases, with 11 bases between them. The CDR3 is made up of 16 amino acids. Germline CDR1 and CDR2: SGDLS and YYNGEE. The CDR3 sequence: CASSVTPDTSGNTIYF. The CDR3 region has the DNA TGTGCCAGCAGCGTAACTCCGGACACCTCTGGAAACACCATATATTTT.

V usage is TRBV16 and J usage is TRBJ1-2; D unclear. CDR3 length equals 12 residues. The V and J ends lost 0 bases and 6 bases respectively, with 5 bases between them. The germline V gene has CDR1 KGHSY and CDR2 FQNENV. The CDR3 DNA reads TGTGCCAGCAGCCAATCCACAAATGGCTACACCTTC. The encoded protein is CASSQSTNGYTF.

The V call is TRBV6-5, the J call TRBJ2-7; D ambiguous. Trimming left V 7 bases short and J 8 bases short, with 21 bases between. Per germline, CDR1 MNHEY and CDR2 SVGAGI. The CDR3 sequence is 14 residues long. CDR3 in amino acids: CASIWKPGEGKQYF. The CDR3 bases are TGTGCCAGCATTTGGAAACCTGGAGAAGGGAAGCAGTACTTC.

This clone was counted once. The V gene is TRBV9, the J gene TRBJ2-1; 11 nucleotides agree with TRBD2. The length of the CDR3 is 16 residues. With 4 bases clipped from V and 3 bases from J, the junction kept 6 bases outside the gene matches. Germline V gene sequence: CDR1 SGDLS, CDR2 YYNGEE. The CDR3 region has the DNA TGTGCCAGCAGCTTCACCGGGACTAGCGGCTACAATGAGCAGTTCTTC. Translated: CASSFTGTSGYNEQFF.

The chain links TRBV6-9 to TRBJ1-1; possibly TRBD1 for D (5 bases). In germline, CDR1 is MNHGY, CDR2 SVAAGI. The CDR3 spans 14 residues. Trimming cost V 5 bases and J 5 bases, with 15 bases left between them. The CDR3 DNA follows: TGTGCCAGCAGTGAAGTGGGGGGGGGTACTGAAGCTTTCTTT. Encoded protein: CASSEVGGGTEAFF.

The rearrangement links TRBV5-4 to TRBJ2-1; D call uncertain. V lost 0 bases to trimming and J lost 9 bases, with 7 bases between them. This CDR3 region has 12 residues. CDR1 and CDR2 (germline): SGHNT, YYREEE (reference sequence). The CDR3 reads CASSLARSEQFF. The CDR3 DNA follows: TGTGCCAGCAGCTTGGCCCGCAGTGAGCAGTTCTTC. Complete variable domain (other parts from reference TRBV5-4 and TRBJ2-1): ETGVTQSPTHLIKTRGQQVTLRCSSQSGHNTVSWYQQALGQGPQFIFQYYREEENGRGNFPPRFSGLQFPNYSSELNVNALELDDSALYLCASSLARSEQFFGPGTRLTVL.